The 2 T cell receptor beta chains below all came from one sample that was sequenced in a study of T-cell memory formation after mild COVID-19. TCRdb independently ran MiXCR on the 5' RACE reads; one entry per CDR3 protein. The sample contains 200,000 to 250,000 distinct CDR3 sequences, around 30% of which appear only once. The sequencing sample was made of PBMCs or a T cell subset sorted from them (not recorded which). The source is an adult woman who had mild COVID-19 (a few samples of this study predate the infection). Cell type and time point are not known.

This chain uses TRBV20-1 with TRBJ1-5, with D perhaps TRBD1 (6 bases). V lost 0 bases, J lost 9 bases, and 21 bases lay in between. This CDR3 region has 16 residues. The germline V gene encodes CDR1 DFQATT and CDR2 SNEGSKA (reference sequence). As DNA, the CDR3 is TGCAGTGCTAGAGAGCCGGGCGGGACAATTCACCTGCCCCAGCATTTT. Amino acid sequence: CSAREPGGTIHLPQHF.

This clonotype has just a few counts. V gene TRBV19 combines with J gene TRBJ2-7; D not resolved. V was trimmed by 3 bases and J by 4 bases, leaving 13 bases between them. This CDR3 spans 14 amino acids. From germline, CDR1 is LNHDA and CDR2 SQIVND (reference sequence). Here the CDR3 reads CASSIETEGYEQYF. Here the CDR3 DNA reads TGTGCCAGTAGTATCGAAACTGAAGGATACGAGCAGTACTTC.